A selection of T cell receptor beta chains follows, all from one sample in a study of shared clonotypes between healthy human individuals. The protocol was immunoSEQ multiplex PCR, while the TCRdb copy is restricted to in-frame clones and leaves out a portion. The sample has some 630,000 clones, approximately 75% seen once; the top ten hold approximately 1.8%. Sequenced material: memory CD4+ T cells sorted from blood. All receptors come from a woman aged 25 to 39 in good health. The CDR3 runs from the conserved cysteine through the conserved F or W. The D gene is left open where the match is weak. Only some rows state a clone size, as once, few, many or a class for expanded clones.

TRBD2,TRBV27,TRBJ2-1,.,TGTGCCAGCAGTTTCGGGACTAGCGGAAACAATGAGCAGTTCTTC,CASSFGTSGNNEQFF
.,TRBV5-1,TRBJ2-2,.,TGCGCCAGCAGCTTTGACATAACCGGGGAGCTGTTTTTT,CASSFDITGELFF
.,TRBV28,TRBJ2-2,few,TGTGCCAGCAGTAAAATATCGAACACCGGGGAGCTGTTTTTT,CASSKISNTGELFF
.,TRBV7-8,TRBJ1-1,.,TGTGCCAGCAGCTTAGTAGGATATGGCACTGAAGCTTTCTTT,CASSLVGYGTEAFF
.,TRBV19,TRBJ2-1,.,TGTGCCTGTCAGATCAGTAGAGGGATCGGTGAGCAGTTCTTC,CACQISRGIGEQFF
TRBD1,TRBV10-2,TRBJ1-2,.,TGCGCCAGCAGTGAGACAGGGGGCTCCTATGGCTACACCTTC,CASSETGGSYGYTF
TRBD1,TRBV27,TRBJ2-6,.,TGTGCCAGCACCACAGGGGGAAGCTCTGGGGCCAACGTCCTGACTTTC,CASTTGGSSGANVLTF
TRBD2,TRBV14,TRBJ2-1,.,TGTGCCAGCAGCCGACTAGCGGGAGGGCCCAATGAGCAGTTCTTC,CASSRLAGGPNEQFF
TRBD1,TRBV9,TRBJ2-1,few,TGTGCCAGCAGCCTCGACAGGGGCTCCTACAATGAGCAGTTCTTC,CASSLDRGSYNEQFF
.,TRBV10-3,TRBJ1-5,once,TGTGCCACCAGTGATCAGGCCTCGCCAGGTCCCCAGCATTTT,CATSDQASPGPQHF
.,TRBV2,TRBJ1-1,once,TGTGCCAGCAGTGAGTCACTAAGTCGAGCTTTCTTT,CASSESLSRAFF
.,TRBV2,TRBJ1-1,.,TGTGCCAGCAGTGTGGCCCGCGGGAACACTGAAGCTTTCTTT,CASSVARGNTEAFF
.,TRBV9,TRBJ2-7,.,TGTGCCAGCAGCGTCCGGGACCCGAACTACGAGCAGTACTTC,CASSVRDPNYEQYF
TRBD2,TRBV25-1,TRBJ2-1,few,TGTGCCAGCTCAGATCGCACTAGCGGGAGGGCAAATGAGCAGTTCTTC,CASSDRTSGRANEQFF
TRBD1,TRBV28,TRBJ1-5,.,TGTGCCAGCAGTCCACAGACAGGGCATCAGCCCCAGCATTTT,CASSPQTGHQPQHF
.,TRBV29-1,TRBJ2-7,.,TGCAGCGTCGCCTACAGCGGCTACGAGCAGTACTTC,CSVAYSGYEQYF
.,TRBV19,TRBJ2-3,.,TGTGCCAGTAAGAGGTCAGGAGGAAATTCTCGCACAGATACGCAGTATTTT,CASKRSGGNSRTDTQYF
.,TRBV19,TRBJ2-3,.,TGTGCCAGTAGTAGGTTCGGCACAGATACGCAGTATTTT,CASSRFGTDTQYF
.,TRBV15,TRBJ1-5,.,TGTGCCACCAGCAGACGACAGCGAGATCAGCCCCAGCATTTT,CATSRRQRDQPQHF
TRBD1,TRBV4-1,TRBJ2-3,.,TGCGCCAGCAGCCAAGACTTACGGACAGGACCCACAGATACGCAGTATTTT,CASSQDLRTGPTDTQYF
TRBD2,TRBV18,TRBJ2-7,.,TGTGCCAGCTCAAGAGCACCGGGGACTAGCGGATCAACCTACGAGCAGTACTTC,CASSRAPGTSGSTYEQYF
TRBD1,TRBV5-1,TRBJ2-7,.,TGCGCCAGCAGCTTGCCCCGACAGGGGGCCTCCTACGAGCAGTACTTC,CASSLPRQGASYEQYF
.,TRBV21-1,TRBJ2-1,.,TGTGCCAGCCCGGGAGGTAACAATGAGCAGTTCTTC,CASPGGNNEQFF
TRBD2,TRBV10-3,TRBJ2-1,.,TGTGCCATCAAGGGGACTAGCGCGGGCAATGAGCAGTTCTTC,CAIKGTSAGNEQFF
.,TRBV28,TRBJ1-1,.,TGTGCCAGCACCCCGAGCCCAGGGCCCCGTGAAGTTTTCTTT,CASTPSPGPREVFF
.,TRBV18,TRBJ1-1,once,TGTGCCAGCTCACCTTCGCTGACAGGAGCCGGCACTGAAGCTTTCTTT,CASSPSLTGAGTEAFF
TRBD2,TRBV5-4,TRBJ2-1,few,TGTGCCAGCAGCTTGGTAGGCGGGGGACTAGACAATGAGCAGTTCTTC,CASSLVGGGLDNEQFF
TRBD2,TRBV6-4,TRBJ2-7,.,TGTGCCAGCAGGGTTCTAGCGGGCTCCCCCAACTACGAGCAGTACTTC,CASRVLAGSPNYEQYF
TRBD2,TRBV6-1,TRBJ2-1,.,TGTGCCAGCAGTGATTCGACTAGCGGGAGAGGTAATGAGCAGTTCTTC,CASSDSTSGRGNEQFF
.,TRBV4-1,TRBJ2-5,few,TGCGCCAGCAGCCAAGTCGACGCCGAGACCCAGTACTTC,CASSQVDAETQYF
TRBD2,TRBV7-2,TRBJ2-3,.,TGTGCCAGCAGCGCAACTAGCGGGAGGGCAGGGTTTACGCAGTATTTT,CASSATSGRAGFTQYF
TRBD2,TRBV7-6,TRBJ2-1,.,TGTGCCAGCAGCTTAGCGCTTACTAGCGCCTACAATGAGCAGTTCTTC,CASSLALTSAYNEQFF
.,TRBV6-5,TRBJ2-7,few,TGTGCCAGCAGACCCCAGGGCCATTCAACGGGAGAGCAGTACTTC,CASRPQGHSTGEQYF
TRBD1,TRBV9,TRBJ1-5,.,TGTGCCAGCAGCGAGGGGACAGTCAATCAGCCCCAGCATTTT,CASSEGTVNQPQHF
TRBD2,TRBV4-1,TRBJ2-7,.,TGCGCCAGCAGCCCGAGGGGTAGCGGGGCTTCCTACGAGCAGTACTTC,CASSPRGSGASYEQYF
TRBD2,TRBV19,TRBJ2-7,.,TGTGCCTCTTCTTCCGGGCTAGCGGGAGCATTAGGCGCCGAGCAGTACTTC,CASSSGLAGALGAEQYF
.,TRBV27,TRBJ2-7,.,TGTGCCAGCAGGGACAGATACTACGAGCAGTACTTC,CASRDRYYEQYF
.,TRBV28,TRBJ1-2,.,TGTGCCAGCAGTCTACAGGGTGATGGCTACACCTTC,CASSLQGDGYTF
.,TRBV7-8,TRBJ1-5,.,TGTGCCAGCAGCAGAGGGAGCCTTACCAATCAGCCCCAGCATTTT,CASSRGSLTNQPQHF
.,TRBV20-1,TRBJ1-2,few,TGCAGTGCTAGAGCTAACTATGGCTACACCTTC,CSARANYGYTF
TRBD2,TRBV11-3,TRBJ2-7,.,TGTGCCAGCAGCTGGGGACTAGCTGGCGAGCAGTACTTC,CASSWGLAGEQYF
.,TRBV7-2,TRBJ1-4,.,TGTGCCAGCAGCCCCCTTGTAGATGAAAAACTGTTTTTT,CASSPLVDEKLFF
.,TRBV28,TRBJ1-2,.,TGTGCCAGCAGTTTAGGTAGGGTCGGCTACACCTTC,CASSLGRVGYTF
.,TRBV6-1,TRBJ2-7,.,TGTGCCAGCAGTGAAGCCAAAGAATTAGCCTACGAGCAGTACTTC,CASSEAKELAYEQYF
.,TRBV5-1,TRBJ1-1,.,TGCGCCAGCAGCTTGCAGAACACTGAAGCTTTCTTT,CASSLQNTEAFF
TRBD1,TRBV7-9,TRBJ1-3,.,TGTGCCAGCAGCCCACCTAGGGACAGCTCTGGAAACACCATATATTTT,CASSPPRDSSGNTIYF
.,TRBV28,TRBJ2-7,once,TGTGCCAGCAGTGAGGTCAGAGGGGTACGCTACGAGCAGTACTTC,CASSEVRGVRYEQYF
.,TRBV6-4,TRBJ2-1,.,TGTGCCAGCAGTGACGGAGGCGGCGGGAATGAGCAGTTCTTC,CASSDGGGGNEQFF
.,TRBV14,TRBJ1-1,.,TGTGCCAGCAGCCAAGAACGGACGACTAACACTGAAGCTTTCTTT,CASSQERTTNTEAFF
TRBD2,TRBV7-7,TRBJ2-1,.,TGTGCCAGCAGCTCACTAGCGGAAAATGAGCAGTTCTTC,CASSSLAENEQFF